The 21 T cell receptor beta chains in this list originate from one sample, sequenced in a study of breast tumors, draining lymph nodes, adjacent tissues. TCRdb called the multiplex PCR reads again in MiXCR, with one record for every CDR3 protein. The profile shows about 14,000 distinct CDR3 sequences, approximately 62% of them singletons. The sequencing sample was made of tumor-adjacent breast tissue. Source of these receptors: a female donor with breast cancer. Some clones in this sample may be carry-over from other donors' samples.

This clonotype has only a few counts. V is TRBV10-1 and J is TRBJ1-1, with 8 bases identical to TRBD1. Germline trimming cut 6 bases from V and 5 bases from J; bases unmatched to any gene: 8. CDR3 size: 14 residues. From germline, CDR1 is WNHNN and CDR2 SYGVQD (reference sequence). This CDR3 reads CASRLDRGGTEAFF. CDR3 nucleotides: TGCGCCAGCAGACTAGACAGGGGAGGGACTGAAGCTTTCTTT.

V gene TRBV15 combines with J gene TRBJ1-3, with a tentative D call TRBD1 (5 bases). Germline V gene lookup returns CDR1 LNHNV and CDR2 YYDKDF (reference sequence). The CDR3 length is 16 residues. Trimming pared 4 bases from V and 1 base from J, leaving 14 bases between. The DNA of the CDR3 is TGTGCCACCAGCACTAGGGACGGGGAGTCTGGAAACACCATATATTTT. As protein: CATSTRDGESGNTIYF.

The V call is TRBV7-9, the J call TRBJ2-5; 7 positions agree with TRBD1. The CDR3 has 14 residues. With V trimmed by 10 bases and J by 1 base, 9 bases remained unmatched. Germline CDR1 and CDR2: SEHNR and FQNEAQ (reference sequence). The CDR3 DNA follows: TGTGCCACCAACAGGGGAGAAGTCCAAGAGACCCAGTACTTC. Its protein product is CATNRGEVQETQYF.

The gene calls are TRBV20-1 and TRBJ2-1, with 8 bases lining up with TRBD1. This CDR3 comprises 14 residues. Germline V gene lookup returns CDR1 DFQATT and CDR2 SNEGSKA (reference sequence). V was clipped by 3 bases and J by 0 bases; unmatched bases: 1. In nucleotides, the CDR3 is TGCAGTGCTAGGGACAGGGTCTCCTACAATGAGCAGTTCTTC. Its translation is CSARDRVSYNEQFF.

This clonotype was seen many times. The genes are TRBV16 and TRBJ2-5, with 9 bases aligning to TRBD2. Germline V gene sequence: CDR1 KGHSY, CDR2 FQNENV. The V and J ends lost 0 bases and 2 bases, in that order; junction bases with no gene match: 1. The CDR3 has 15 residues. CDR3 coding DNA: TGTGCCAGCAGCCAATCGGGACTAGCACAAGAGACCCAGTACTTC. Encoded protein: CASSQSGLAQETQYF.

The chain links TRBV27 to TRBJ2-3; unclear D gene. The CDR3 sequence is 13 residues long. Germline CDR1 and CDR2: MNHEY and SMNVEV (reference sequence). Trimming stripped 8 bases from V and 6 bases from J, with 15 bases between. DNA of the CDR3: TGTGCCAGCCTGGGTCCCAATTGGGATACGCAGTATTTT. Protein sequence: CASLGPNWDTQYF.

A single count supports this clonotype. The chain employs TRBV11-2 and TRBJ1-4; perhaps TRBD1 as D (5 bases). CDR3 size: 15 residues. CDR1 and CDR2 (germline): SGHAT, FQNNGV. The V end lost 5 bases, the J end lost 7 bases, and 17 bases lay between the germline ends. CDR3 nucleotide sequence: TGTGCCAGCAGCCTCCTCGCGGGACCGGGTGAAAAACTGTTTTTT. It yields the protein CASSLLAGPGEKLFF.

The J gene is TRBJ2-4, the V gene TRBV24-1; 8 bases agree with TRBD1. The V gene's germline CDR1 is KGHDR and CDR2 SFDVKD. The CDR3 has 15 amino acids. V lost 7 bases to trimming and J lost 2 bases; unmatched junction nucleotides: 6. CDR3 DNA: TGTGCCACCAGCGAGACAGGGGATACCAAAAACATTCAGTACTTC. Translation: CATSETGDTKNIQYF.

The DNA of the CDR3 is TGCAGTGCTAGCGGACAGGGCCTTGGAGAGCAGTACTTC. This codes for CSASGQGLGEQYF. The chain couples TRBV20-1 to TRBJ2-7, with 8 bases fitting TRBD1. The CDR3 runs to 13 residues. After removal of 3 bases from V and 7 bases from J, the junction contained 8 bases not matched to a gene. Germline CDR1 DFQATT, CDR2 SNEGSKA (reference sequence).

The gene calls are TRBV7-9 and TRBJ2-7; 8 bases are a match to TRBD1. J gave up 13 bases and V 5 bases, and 1 base lay outside the gene matches. The germline V gene encodes CDR1 SEHNR and CDR2 FQNEAQ (reference sequence). This CDR3 contains 9 residues. CDR3 in DNA: TGTGCCAGCAGCGCAGGGGGCTACTTC. It is translated as CASSAGGYF.

This clonotype was picked up many times. The V call is TRBV5-6, the J call TRBJ2-2; the D gene is possibly TRBD1 (8 bases). From germline, CDR1 is SGHDT and CDR2 YYEEEE. V gave up 4 bases and J gave up 1 base, with 26 bases separating them. This CDR3 comprises 20 residues. The CDR3 region is CASSNIWTGRLAVNTGELFF. CDR3 coding DNA: TGTGCCAGCAGCAATATCTGGACAGGGCGGCTAGCGGTGAACACCGGGGAGCTGTTTTTT.

This sequence joins TRBV20-1 and TRBJ2-7; 9 bases agree with TRBD1. The J segment lost 4 bases and the V segment lost 6 bases, leaving 10 bases of the junction unmatched. CDR3 length equals 14 residues. Germline assignment: CDR1 DFQATT and CDR2 SNEGSKA (reference sequence). The CDR3 sequence: CSATRTGEGYEQYF. DNA of the CDR3: TGCAGTGCGACACGGACAGGGGAAGGATACGAGCAGTACTTC.

CDR3: CASSFLGGYNEQFF. The CDR3 nucleotides read TGTGCCAGCAGTTTCCTAGGGGGCTACAATGAGCAGTTCTTC. This chain uses TRBV28 with TRBJ2-1, with D possibly being TRBD1 (6 bases). V was trimmed by 3 bases and J by 3 bases, leaving 9 bases between them. CDR1 and CDR2 from the germline V gene are MDHEN and SYDVKM. The CDR3 spans 14 residues.

This clonotype is a singleton in its sample. The chain carries TRBV9 and TRBJ2-5, with 9 nucleotides matching TRBD1. The J segment lost 5 bases and the V segment lost 10 bases, leaving 15 bases of the junction unmatched. Per the germline V gene, CDR1 is SGDLS and CDR2 is YYNGEE. CDR3 length: 15 residues. CDR3 DNA sequence: TGTGCCGGTACGCTCACCGGGACAGGGTATGAGACCCAGTACTTC. This encodes CAGTLTGTGYETQYF.

The chain recombines TRBV2 with TRBJ1-5, with D unresolved. Near its end, the DNA agrees better with TRBJ2-3, so the J call may be wrong. This CDR3 region has 13 residues. Germline CDR1 is SNHLY and CDR2 is FYNNEI. CDR3 sequence (DNA): TGTGCCAGCAGTGTTAAGGGCAATCAGCCCCAGTATTTT. The encoded protein is CASSVKGNQPQYF.

The J gene is TRBJ1-6, the V gene TRBV20-1, with D unclear. V lost 5 bases and J 9 bases, leaving 20 bases between the germline ends. The CDR3 covers 15 residues. Germline CDR1 is DFQATT and CDR2 is SNEGSKA (reference sequence). Here the CDR3 reads CSAPTLGDQSSPLHF. As DNA, the CDR3 is TGCAGTGCTCCCACCCTCGGCGATCAAAGTTCACCCCTCCACTTT.

The gene calls are TRBV7-3 and TRBJ2-7; TRBD1 agrees at 12 bases. V dropped 4 bases and J dropped 5; count of bases not matched to a gene: 3. This CDR3 spans 14 amino acids. The V gene's germline CDR1 is SGHTA and CDR2 FQGTGA. The CDR3 region has the DNA TGTGCCAGCAGCTCGGGACAGGGGGCGAACGAGCAGTACTTC. This sequence encodes CASSSGQGANEQYF.

The chain joins TRBV4-3 to TRBJ1-3; unclear D gene. CDR3 length: 18 amino acids. The V gene lost 4 bases and the J gene lost 0 bases, with 19 bases spanning the gap. CDR1 LGHNA and CDR2 YSLEER come from the germline V gene. The CDR3 coding sequence is TGCGCCAGCAGCCCTGACTTATCGCTACTCAGCTCTGGAAACACCATATATTTT. Translated: CASSPDLSLLSSGNTIYF.

Many counts were recorded for this clonotype. A much larger clone sits a single nucleotide away, making a read error possible. The rearrangement links TRBV9 to TRBJ2-1; D is uncertain. Looked up from germline, CDR1 is SGDLS and CDR2 is YYNGEE. This CDR3 spans 14 amino acids. In DNA form, the CDR3 reads TGTGCCAGCAGCGGTCGGAACTCCTACAATGAGCAGTCCTTC. Protein sequence: CASSGRNSYNEQSF.

Ten or more counts support this clonotype. No conserved phenylalanine or tryptophan is present at the end of the CDR3, so a read error is the likely explanation. It is unclear where the CDR3 begins or ends on the DNA, so no DNA is shown, and the CDR3 is as TCRdb lists it. V and J are TRBV10-2 and TRBJ2-1. The CDR3 contains 8 residues when both ends are counted. Germline CDR1 reads WSHSY; CDR2 reads SAAADI. The CDR3 spells CASPRARD.

The genes are TRBV20-1 and TRBJ2-1; 7 bases are a match to TRBD2. CDR1 DFQATT and CDR2 SNEGSKA come from the germline V gene (reference sequence). The CDR3 runs 16 residues. Trimming cost V 3 bases and J 7 bases; bases outside gene matches: 15. This chain's CDR3 is CSASLASGKKWNEQFF. The DNA for the CDR3 is TGCAGTGCTAGCTTGGCTAGCGGCAAGAAGTGGAATGAGCAGTTCTTC.